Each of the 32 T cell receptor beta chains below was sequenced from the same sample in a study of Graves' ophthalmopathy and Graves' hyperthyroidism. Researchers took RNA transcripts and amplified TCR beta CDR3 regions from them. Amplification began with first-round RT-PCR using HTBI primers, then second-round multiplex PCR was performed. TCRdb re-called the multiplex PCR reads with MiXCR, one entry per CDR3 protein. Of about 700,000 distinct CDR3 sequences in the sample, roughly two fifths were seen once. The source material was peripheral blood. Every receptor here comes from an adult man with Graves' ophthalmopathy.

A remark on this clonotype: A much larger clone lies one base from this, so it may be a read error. CDR3 sequence (DNA): TGTGCCAGCAGCTTGGGGTACAGGGAAATCAGGAATGGCCACACCTTC. Its translation: CASSLGYREIRNGHTF. The J gene is TRBJ1-2, the V gene TRBV5-4; perhaps TRBD1 as D (6 bases). CDR1 and CDR2 (germline): SGHNT, YYREEE (reference sequence). The length of the CDR3 is 16 residues.

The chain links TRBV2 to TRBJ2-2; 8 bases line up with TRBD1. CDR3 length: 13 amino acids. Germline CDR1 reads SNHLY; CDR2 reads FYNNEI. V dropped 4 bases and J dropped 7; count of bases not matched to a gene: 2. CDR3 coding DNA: TGTGCCAGCAGTGGGACAGGGCACGGGGAGCTGTTTTTT. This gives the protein CASSGTGHGELFF.

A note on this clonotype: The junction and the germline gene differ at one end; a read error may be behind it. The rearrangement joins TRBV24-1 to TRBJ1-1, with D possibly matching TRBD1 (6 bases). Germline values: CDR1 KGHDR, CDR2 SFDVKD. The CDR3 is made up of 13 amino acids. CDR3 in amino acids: CATSDLQGTKALF. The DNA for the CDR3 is TGTGCCACCAGTGATTTGCAGGGGACGAAAGCTCTCTTT.

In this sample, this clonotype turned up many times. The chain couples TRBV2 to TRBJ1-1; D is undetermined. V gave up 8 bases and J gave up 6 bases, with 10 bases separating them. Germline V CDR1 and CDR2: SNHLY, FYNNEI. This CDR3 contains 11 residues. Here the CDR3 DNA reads TGTGCCAGCCAACAGTATTCTGAAGCTTTCTTT. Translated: CASQQYSEAFF.

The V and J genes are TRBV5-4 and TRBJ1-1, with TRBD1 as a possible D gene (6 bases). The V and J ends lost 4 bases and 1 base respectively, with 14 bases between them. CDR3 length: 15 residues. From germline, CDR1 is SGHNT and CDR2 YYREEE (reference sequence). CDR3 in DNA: TGTGCCAGCAGCGTTCGAGGGGGTCAGAACACTGAAGCTTTCTTT. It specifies CASSVRGGQNTEAFF.

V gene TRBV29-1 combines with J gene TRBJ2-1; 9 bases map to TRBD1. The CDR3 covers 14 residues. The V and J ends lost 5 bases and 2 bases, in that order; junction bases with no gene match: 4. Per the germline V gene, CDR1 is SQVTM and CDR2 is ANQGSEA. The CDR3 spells CSVSDRGTYNEQFF. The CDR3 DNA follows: TGCAGCGTTTCGGACAGGGGAACCTACAATGAGCAGTTCTTC.

The CDR3 coding sequence is TGCAGCGTCGGTGGGGCCCCCCAAAGCGCCGGGGAGCAGTACTTC. Its protein product is CSVGGAPQSAGEQYF. The chain is built from TRBV29-1 and TRBJ2-7; weak D call: TRBD1 (5 bases). The CDR3 totals 15 residues. Germline V lookup: CDR1 SQVTM, CDR2 ANQGSEA. The V end was cut by 6 bases, the J end by 7 bases, with 25 bases between.

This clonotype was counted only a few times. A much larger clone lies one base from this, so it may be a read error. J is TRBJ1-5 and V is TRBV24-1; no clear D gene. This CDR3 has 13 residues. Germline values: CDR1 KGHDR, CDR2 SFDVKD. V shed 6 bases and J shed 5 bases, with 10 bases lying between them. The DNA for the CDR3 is TGTGCCACCAGTCTTGGACGCGATCAGCCCCAGCATTTT. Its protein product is CATSLGRDQPQHF.

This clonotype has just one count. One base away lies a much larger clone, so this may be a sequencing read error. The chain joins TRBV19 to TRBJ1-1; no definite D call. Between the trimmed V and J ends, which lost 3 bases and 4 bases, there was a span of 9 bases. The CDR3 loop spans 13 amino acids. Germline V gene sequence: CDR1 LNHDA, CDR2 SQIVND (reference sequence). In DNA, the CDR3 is TGTGCCAGTAGTATCGGGATTAGCACTGAAGCTTTCTTT. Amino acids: CASSIGISTEAFF.

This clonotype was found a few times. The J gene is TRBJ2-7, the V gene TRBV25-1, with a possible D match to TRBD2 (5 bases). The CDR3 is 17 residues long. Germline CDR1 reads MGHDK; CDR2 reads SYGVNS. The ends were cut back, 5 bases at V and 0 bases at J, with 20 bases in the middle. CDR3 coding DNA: TGTGCCAGCAGTCCTCCGCCGGGAAGCGGAAGCTCCTACGAGCAGTACTTC. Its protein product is CASSPPPGSGSSYEQYF.

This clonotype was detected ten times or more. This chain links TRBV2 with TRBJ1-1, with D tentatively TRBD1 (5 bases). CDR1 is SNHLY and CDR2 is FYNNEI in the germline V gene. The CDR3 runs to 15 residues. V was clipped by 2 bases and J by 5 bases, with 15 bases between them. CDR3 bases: TGTGCCAGCAGTGAATTGCGGCAGGGTAAAACTGAAGCTTTCTTT. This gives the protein CASSELRQGKTEAFF.

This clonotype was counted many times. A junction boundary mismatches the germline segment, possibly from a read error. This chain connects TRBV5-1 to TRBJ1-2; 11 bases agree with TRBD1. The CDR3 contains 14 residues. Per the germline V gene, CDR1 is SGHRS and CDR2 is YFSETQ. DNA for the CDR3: TGTGCCAGCAGCCTTGGGACAGGGGGTAATGGCTACACCTTC. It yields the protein CASSLGTGGNGYTF.

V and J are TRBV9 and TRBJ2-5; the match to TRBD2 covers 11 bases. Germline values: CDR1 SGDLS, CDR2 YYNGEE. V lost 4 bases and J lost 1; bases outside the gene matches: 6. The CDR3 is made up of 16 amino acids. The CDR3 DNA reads TGTGCCAGCAGCCCCCCTAGCGGGAGGCTCCAAGAGACCCAGTACTTC. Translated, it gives CASSPPSGRLQETQYF.

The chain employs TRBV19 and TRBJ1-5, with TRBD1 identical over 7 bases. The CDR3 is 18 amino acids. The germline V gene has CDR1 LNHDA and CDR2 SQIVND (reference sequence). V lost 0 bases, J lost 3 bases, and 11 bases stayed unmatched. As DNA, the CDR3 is TGTGCCAGTAGTATAGATTGGTTCAGAGGGACAGTCAATCAGCCCCAGCATTTT. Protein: CASSIDWFRGTVNQPQHF.

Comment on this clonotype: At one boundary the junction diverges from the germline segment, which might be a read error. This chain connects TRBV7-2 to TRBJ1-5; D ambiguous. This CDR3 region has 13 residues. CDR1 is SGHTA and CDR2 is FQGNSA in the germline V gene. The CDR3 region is CASSLTDNHPQHF. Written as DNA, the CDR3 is TGTGCCAGCAGCTTAACAGATAATCACCCCCAGCATTTT. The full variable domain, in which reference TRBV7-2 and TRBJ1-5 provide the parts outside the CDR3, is GAGVSQSPSNKVTEKGKDVELRCDPISGHTALYWYRQSLGQGLEFLIYFQGNSAPDKSGLPSDRFSAERTGGSVSTLTIQRTQQEDSAVYLCASSLTDNHPQHFGDGTRLSIL.

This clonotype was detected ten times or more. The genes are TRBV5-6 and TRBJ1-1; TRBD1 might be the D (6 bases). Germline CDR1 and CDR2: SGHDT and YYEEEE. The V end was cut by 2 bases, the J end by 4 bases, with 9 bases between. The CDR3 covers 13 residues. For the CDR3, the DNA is TGTGCCAGCAGCTTCGGGGGCGGCACTGAAGCTTTCTTT. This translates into CASSFGGGTEAFF.

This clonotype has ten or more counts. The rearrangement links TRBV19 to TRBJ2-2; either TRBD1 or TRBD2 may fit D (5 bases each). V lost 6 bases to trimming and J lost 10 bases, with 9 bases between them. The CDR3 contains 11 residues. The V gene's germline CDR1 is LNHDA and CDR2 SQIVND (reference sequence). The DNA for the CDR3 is TGTGCCAGTAGCGGGACGCAGGAGCTGTTTTTT. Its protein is CASSGTQELFF.

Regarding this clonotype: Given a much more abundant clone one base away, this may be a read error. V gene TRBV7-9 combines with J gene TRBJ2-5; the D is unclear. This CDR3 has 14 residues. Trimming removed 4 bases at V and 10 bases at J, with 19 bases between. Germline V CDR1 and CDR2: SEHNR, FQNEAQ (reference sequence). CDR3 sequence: CASSSSSSLKSQYF. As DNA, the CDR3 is TGTGCCAGCAGCTCCTCGTCATCTTTAAAGAGCCAGTACTTC.

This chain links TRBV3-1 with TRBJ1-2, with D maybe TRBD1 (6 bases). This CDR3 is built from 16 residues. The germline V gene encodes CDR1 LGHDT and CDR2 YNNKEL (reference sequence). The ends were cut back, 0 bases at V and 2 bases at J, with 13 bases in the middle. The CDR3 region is CASSQDRKGHNYGYTF. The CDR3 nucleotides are TGTGCCAGCAGCCAAGATAGGAAGGGACACAACTATGGCTACACCTTC. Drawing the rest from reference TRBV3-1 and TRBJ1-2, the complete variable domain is DTAVSQTPKYLVTQMGNDKSIKCEQNLGHDTMYWYKQDSKKFLKIMFSYNNKELIINETVPNRFSPKSPDKAHLNLHINSLELGDSAVYFCASSQDRKGHNYGYTFGSGTRLTVV.

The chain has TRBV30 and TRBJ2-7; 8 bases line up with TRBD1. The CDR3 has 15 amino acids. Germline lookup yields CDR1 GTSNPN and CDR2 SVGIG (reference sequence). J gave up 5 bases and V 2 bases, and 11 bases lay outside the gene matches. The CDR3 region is CAWSLFGSGGDEQYF. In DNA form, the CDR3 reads TGTGCCTGGAGTCTATTCGGGTCAGGGGGCGACGAGCAGTACTTC.

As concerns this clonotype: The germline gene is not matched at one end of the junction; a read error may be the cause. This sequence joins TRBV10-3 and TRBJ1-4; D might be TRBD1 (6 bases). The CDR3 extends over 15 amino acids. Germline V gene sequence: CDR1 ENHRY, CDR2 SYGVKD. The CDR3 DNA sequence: TGTGCCAGCAGTGCCCAGGGGACGGGGAATGAAAAACTGTTTTTT. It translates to CASSAQGTGNEKLFF.

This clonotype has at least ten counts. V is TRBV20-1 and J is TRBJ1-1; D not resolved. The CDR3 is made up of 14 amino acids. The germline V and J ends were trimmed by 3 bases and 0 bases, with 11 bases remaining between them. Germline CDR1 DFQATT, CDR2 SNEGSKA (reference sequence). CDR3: CSASEGRMNTEAFF. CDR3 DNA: TGCAGTGCTAGCGAAGGACGAATGAACACTGAAGCTTTCTTT.

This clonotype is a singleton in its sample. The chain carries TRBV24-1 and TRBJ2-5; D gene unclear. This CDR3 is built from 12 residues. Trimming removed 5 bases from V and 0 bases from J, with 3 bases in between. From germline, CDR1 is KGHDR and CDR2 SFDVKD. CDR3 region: CATSGYQETQYF. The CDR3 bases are TGTGCCACCAGTGGGTACCAAGAGACCCAGTACTTC.

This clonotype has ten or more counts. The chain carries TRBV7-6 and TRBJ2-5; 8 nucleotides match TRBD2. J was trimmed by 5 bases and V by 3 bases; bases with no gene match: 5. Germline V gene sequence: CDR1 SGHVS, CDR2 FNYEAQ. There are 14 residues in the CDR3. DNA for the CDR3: TGTGCCAGCAGCTTGGGACTAGATTCGGAGACCCAGTACTTC. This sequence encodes CASSLGLDSETQYF.

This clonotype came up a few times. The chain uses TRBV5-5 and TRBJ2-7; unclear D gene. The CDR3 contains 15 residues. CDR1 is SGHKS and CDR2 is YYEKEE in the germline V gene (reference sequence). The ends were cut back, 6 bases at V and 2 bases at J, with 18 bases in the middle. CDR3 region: CASMSLGNTPYEQYF. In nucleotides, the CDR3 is TGTGCCAGCATGAGCCTTGGGAATACCCCCTACGAGCAGTACTTC.

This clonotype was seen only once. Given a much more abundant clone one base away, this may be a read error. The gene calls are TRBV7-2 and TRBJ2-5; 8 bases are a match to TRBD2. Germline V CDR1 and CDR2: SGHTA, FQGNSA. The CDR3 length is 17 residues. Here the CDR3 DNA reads TGTGCCAGCAGCGGAGGGGGGGCGGGGGGCAAGGGAGAGGCCCAGTACTTC. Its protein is CASSGGGAGGKGEAQYF.

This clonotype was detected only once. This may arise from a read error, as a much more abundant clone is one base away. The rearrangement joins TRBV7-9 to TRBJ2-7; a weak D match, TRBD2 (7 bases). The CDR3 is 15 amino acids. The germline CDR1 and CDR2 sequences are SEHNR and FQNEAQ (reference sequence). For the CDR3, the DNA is TGTGCCAGCAGCCTCACGGGGGGCCCGTCCTGCGAGCAGTACTTC. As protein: CASSLTGGPSCEQYF.

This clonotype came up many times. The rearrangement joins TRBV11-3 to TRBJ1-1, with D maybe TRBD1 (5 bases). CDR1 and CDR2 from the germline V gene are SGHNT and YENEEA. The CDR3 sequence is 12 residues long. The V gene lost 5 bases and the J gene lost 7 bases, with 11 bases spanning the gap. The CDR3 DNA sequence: TGTGCCAGCAGCCGTACCGACAGTGAAGCTTTCTTT. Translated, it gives CASSRTDSEAFF.

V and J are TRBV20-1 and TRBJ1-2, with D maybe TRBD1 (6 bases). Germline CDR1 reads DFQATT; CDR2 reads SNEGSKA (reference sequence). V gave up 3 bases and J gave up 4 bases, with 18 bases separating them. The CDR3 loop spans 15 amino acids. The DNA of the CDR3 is TGCAGTGCTAGTAGCAGGGACATGGGAATCTATGGCTACACCTTC. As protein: CSASSRDMGIYGYTF.

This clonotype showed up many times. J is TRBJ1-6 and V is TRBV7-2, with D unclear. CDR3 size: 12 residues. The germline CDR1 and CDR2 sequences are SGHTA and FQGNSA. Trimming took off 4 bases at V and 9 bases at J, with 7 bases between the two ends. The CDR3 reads CASSYTGSPLHF. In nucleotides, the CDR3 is TGTGCCAGCAGCTATACGGGTTCACCCCTCCACTTT. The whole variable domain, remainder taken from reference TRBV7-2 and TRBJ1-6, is GAGVSQSPSNKVTEKGKDVELRCDPISGHTALYWYRQSLGQGLEFLIYFQGNSAPDKSGLPSDRFSAERTGGSVSTLTIQRTQQEDSAVYLCASSYTGSPLHFGNGTRLTVT.

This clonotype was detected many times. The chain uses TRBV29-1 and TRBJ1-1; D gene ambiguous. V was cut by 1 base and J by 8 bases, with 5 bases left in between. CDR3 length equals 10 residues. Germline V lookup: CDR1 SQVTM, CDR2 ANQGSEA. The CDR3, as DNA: TGCAGCGTTGAAGGCAGGGAAGCTTTCTTT. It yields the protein CSVEGREAFF.

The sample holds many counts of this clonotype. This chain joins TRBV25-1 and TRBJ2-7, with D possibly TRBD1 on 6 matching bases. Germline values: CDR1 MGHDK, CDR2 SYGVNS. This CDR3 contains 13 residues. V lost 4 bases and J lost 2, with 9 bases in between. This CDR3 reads CASSVAGAYEQYF. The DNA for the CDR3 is TGTGCCAGCAGTGTGGCAGGGGCCTACGAGCAGTACTTC.